A selection of T cell receptor beta chains follows, all from one sample in a study of blood T cell repertoires in COVID-19. Generated by immunoSEQ multiplex PCR, the TCRdb table keeps only in-frame clones and is missing some. The sample shows some 330,000 clones, about nine tenths of them seen only once. Sample: PBMCs or T cells enriched from blood (not recorded which). The receptors come from a man aged 25-40 years who had recovered from COVID-19. Each CDR3 is given with its conserved first and last residue. The order of the fields is clone size, D gene, J gene, V gene, CDR3 length, CDR3 DNA, CDR3 protein. D genes are given only for firm matches. Part of the rows lack a size; the others show once, few, many or a class for expanded clones.

>NA|NA|TRBJ2-5|TRBV28|14
TGTGCCAGCAGCCTTAGCCCGGGGCAAGAGACCCAGTACTTC
CASSLSPGQETQYF
>NA|NA|TRBJ2-3|TRBV11-2|13
TGTGCCAGCAGCCGCGACAGGCCAGATACGCAGTATTTT
CASSRDRPDTQYF
>NA|NA|TRBJ2-7|TRBV7-9|13
TGTGCCAGCAGCTTGCAGGGGTACTACGAGCAGTACTTC
CASSLQGYYEQYF
>few|NA|TRBJ1-1|TRBV13|13
TGTGCCAGCAGCTCGACATCGAACACTGAAGCTTTCTTT
CASSSTSNTEAFF
>few|NA|TRBJ2-1|TRBV6-6|13
TGTGCCAGCAGCCCGAGCTCCTACAATGAGCAGTTCTTC
CASSPSSYNEQFF
>NA|NA|TRBJ1-5|TRBV19|15
TGTGCCAGTAGTATTGAAGCTTTGAGCAATCAGCCCCAGCATTTT
CASSIEALSNQPQHF
>few|NA|TRBJ1-1|TRBV13|16
TGTGCCAGCAGCTTCAGGACAGTTTTCCCGAACACTGAAGCTTTCTTT
CASSFRTVFPNTEAFF
>NA|NA|TRBJ2-7|TRBV24-1|13
TGTGCCACCAGTTCAGGTATCTCCTACGAGCAGTACTTC
CATSSGISYEQYF
>NA|TRBD1|TRBJ2-3|TRBV30|14
TGTGCCTGGACGAGGAACAGGGGGCCGGATACGCAGTATTTT
CAWTRNRGPDTQYF
>NA|NA|TRBJ1-2|TRBV5-1|12
TGCGCCAGCAGCCTCTCGACAAATGGCTACACCTTC
CASSLSTNGYTF
>NA|TRBD1|TRBJ1-1|TRBV9|17
TGTGCCAGCAGCCTCGGGACAGGGGCCCTCATGAACACTGAAGCTTTCTTT
CASSLGTGALMNTEAFF
>NA|NA|TRBJ1-1|TRBV27|14
TGTGCCAGCAAGCGACAGAGCCTGAACACTGAAGCTTTCTTT
CASKRQSLNTEAFF
>NA|TRBD2|TRBJ2-5|TRBV19|14
TGTGCCAGTAGTATGGGCGGGAGTATGACGACCCAGTACTTC
CASSMGGSMTTQYF
>NA|NA|TRBJ1-4|TRBV7-8|15
TGTGCCAGCAGCTTAAATGTCAGGGTGCGGGAAAAACTGTTTTTT
CASSLNVRVREKLFF
>NA|TRBD1|TRBJ1-6|TRBV30|17
TGTGCCTGGAGTACTGGGTATGGGACAGCGATTAATTCACCCCTCCACTTT
CAWSTGYGTAINSPLHF
>once|NA|TRBJ1-5|TRBV18|14
TGTGCCAGCTCAACGGGGGGAAATGGTCAGCCCCAGCATTTT
CASSTGGNGQPQHF
>few|NA|TRBJ2-5|TRBV11-2|15
TGTGCCAGCAGCTTAGGAGTGACTAGCCAAGAGACCCAGTACTTC
CASSLGVTSQETQYF
>NA|NA|TRBJ2-7|TRBV11-2|12
TGTGCCAGCAGCTTATTCCAGTACGAGCAGTACTTC
CASSLFQYEQYF
>NA|NA|TRBJ1-6|TRBV28|13
TGTGCCAGCAGTTTTTCGTCTTATTCACCCCTCCACTTT
CASSFSSYSPLHF
>NA|TRBD1|TRBJ1-1|TRBV27|15
TGTGCCAGCAGTTTAGGGGCGACAGGGGTCACTGAAGCTTTCTTT
CASSLGATGVTEAFF
>NA|NA|TRBJ2-7|TRBV5-1|14
TGCGCCAGCAGCCCAGGGGGGTTAAGTTACGAGCAGTACTTC
CASSPGGLSYEQYF
>NA|NA|TRBJ1-5|TRBV7-2|14
TGTGCCAGCAGCCGGGAGGGGTTCAATCAGCCCCAGCATTTT
CASSREGFNQPQHF
>NA|TRBD1|TRBJ1-6|TRBV6-5|16
TGTGCCAGCAGTTGGGGACAGGGGGCCTATAATTCACCCCTCCACTTT
CASSWGQGAYNSPLHF
>NA|NA|TRBJ1-1|TRBV24-1|14
TGTGCCACCAGTGATAGTTTAGGGGGGGCTGAAGCTTTCTTT
CATSDSLGGAEAFF
>NA|TRBD1|TRBJ1-2|TRBV5-4|14
TGTGCCAGCGGAAGACAGGGGGCAAGTTTTGGCTACACCTTC
CASGRQGASFGYTF
>NA|TRBD1|TRBJ2-7|TRBV25-1|16
TGTGCCAGCAGGTTTCAGGGGGATCTCTTAGGGGACGAGCAGTACTTC
CASRFQGDLLGDEQYF
>NA|NA|TRBJ1-6|TRBV19|18
TGTGCCAGTAGTATAGCCGCGCGGGGGAACACCTATAATTCACCCCTCCACTTT
CASSIAARGNTYNSPLHF
>NA|TRBD2|TRBJ2-5|TRBV5-1|16
TGCGCCAGCAGCGGAAGCGGGGGGCGCCCACAAGAGACCCAGTACTTC
CASSGSGGRPQETQYF
>NA|TRBD2|TRBJ2-7|TRBV12-5|15
TGTGCTAGTGGTTTAGGACTAGCGGGAGTCTACGAGCAGTACTTC
CASGLGLAGVYEQYF
>NA|TRBD1|TRBJ2-1|TRBV7-2|15
TGTGCCAGCAGCTTGCAGGGGGCCCGGGGTAAAGAGCAGTTCTTC
CASSLQGARGKEQFF
>NA|NA|TRBJ2-5|TRBV5-4|14
TGTGCCAGCAGCTTCTACCCCGGCGGGGAGACCCAGTACTTC
CASSFYPGGETQYF
>NA|TRBD1|TRBJ1-1|TRBV10-3|12
TGTGCCGCGGGACAGCTGAACACTGAAGCTTTCTTT
CAAGQLNTEAFF
>NA|TRBD1|TRBJ2-5|TRBV19|16
TGTGCCAGTAGTATGTCAACAGGGGCGGCCCAAGAGACCCAGTACTTC
CASSMSTGAAQETQYF
>once|NA|TRBJ1-1|TRBV5-8|17
TGTGCCAGCAGCTTGGGATCTAGCGGACAGTTACGGACTGAAGCTTTCTTT
CASSLGSSGQLRTEAFF
>once|TRBD1|TRBJ1-2|TRBV6-5|15
TGTGCCAGCGGAGCAGGGGGGACAGGGGGGCATGGCTACACCTTC
CASGAGGTGGHGYTF
>NA|TRBD1|TRBJ2-1|TRBV11-3|15
TGTGCCAGCAGCTTAGGTGGGACAGGGGACAATGAGCAGTTCTTC
CASSLGGTGDNEQFF
>NA|NA|TRBJ1-6|TRBV28|15
TGTGCCAGCAGCACCCAAAGGGGTTATAATTCACCCCTCCACTTT
CASSTQRGYNSPLHF
>NA|TRBD1|TRBJ2-3|TRBV5-1|13
TGCGCCAGCAGCATCCGACAGGGGGATCCGCAGTATTTT
CASSIRQGDPQYF
>NA|TRBD2|TRBJ2-2|TRBV4-1|17
TGCGCCAGCAGCCGGCCCCTAGCGGGATTGAACACCGGGGAGCTGTTTTTT
CASSRPLAGLNTGELFF
>NA|NA|TRBJ1-1|TRBV7-9|16
TGTGCCAGCAACCTAGGGGCAGGGGACGTGAACACTGAAGCTTTCTTT
CASNLGAGDVNTEAFF
>once|NA|TRBJ2-1|TRBV24-1|13
TGTGCCACCAGTGAAGGGGCCCGGGATGAGCAGTTCTTC
CATSEGARDEQFF